Each of the 18 T cell receptor beta chains below was sequenced from the same sample in a study of technical replicates of blood from a handful of donors. TCRdb's table, derived via immunoSEQ multiplex PCR, lists solely in-frame clones and lacks some. In the table there are tens of thousands of clones, just under 95% of which are singletons. The sample comprised T cells isolated from PBMCs. The source of these receptors is a human donor in good health.

The chain carries TRBV4-3 and TRBJ1-4; D gene uncertain. The CDR3 has 15 residues. The germline gives CDR1 LGHNA, CDR2 YSLEER. Trimming cost V 2 bases and J 8 bases, with 15 bases left between them. CDR3 sequence (DNA): TGCGCCAGCAGCCAACAGCGGGGATACGCCGAAAAACTGTTTTTT. It encodes CASSQQRGYAEKLFF.

The chain combines TRBV28 with TRBJ1-4; possibly TRBD1 for D (5 bases). Germline CDR1 and CDR2: MDHEN and SYDVKM. This CDR3 is built from 15 residues. Deletions cut 1 base from V and 11 bases from J, with 17 bases between. The CDR3 reads CASSLSVGGTTKLFF. In DNA, the CDR3 is TGTGCCAGCAGTTTATCTGTCGGGGGGACGACGAAACTGTTTTTT.

The chain recombines TRBV7-6 with TRBJ1-1; 9 positions match TRBD1. The V and J ends lost 6 bases and 5 bases, in that order; junction bases with no gene match: 7. This CDR3 has 14 residues. Per germline, CDR1 SGHVS and CDR2 FNYEAQ. The CDR3 DNA sequence: TGTGCCAGCAGTAGTCAGGACAGGGGAACTGAAGCTTTCTTT. Its protein is CASSSQDRGTEAFF.

V is TRBV15 and J is TRBJ2-1, with 7 bases matching TRBD2. Germline CDR1 reads LNHNV; CDR2 reads YYDKDF (reference sequence). This CDR3 region has 13 residues. With V trimmed by 5 bases and J by 4 bases, 2 bases remained unmatched. CDR3 sequence reads: CATSWTRYNEQFF. The CDR3 DNA follows: TGTGCCACCAGCTGGACTAGGTACAATGAGCAGTTCTTC. Filled out from reference TRBV15 and TRBJ2-1, the complete variable domain reads DAMVIQNPRYQVTQFGKPVTLSCSQTLNHNVMYWYQQKSSQAPKLLFHYYDKDFNNEADTPDNFQSRRPNTSFCFLDIRSPGLGDTAMYLCATSWTRYNEQFFGPGTRLTVL.

The chain joins TRBV27 to TRBJ1-2, with 8 bases that match TRBD1. The germline gives CDR1 MNHEY, CDR2 SMNVEV (reference sequence). The ends lost 6 bases at V and 7 bases at J; junction bases unmatched: 4. This CDR3 is 12 amino acids long. The CDR3 DNA follows: TGTGCCAGCAGCCCCAGGGGGCGTGGCTACACCTTC. The encoded protein is CASSPRGRGYTF.

In its sample, this clone was seen once. This chain links TRBV4-3 with TRBJ2-1; tentatively, D is TRBD2 (6 bases). This CDR3 has 20 residues. The V end lost 0 bases, the J end lost 0 bases, and 21 bases lay between the germline ends. CDR1 LGHNA and CDR2 YSLEER come from the germline V gene. The CDR3 is CASSQDPPAGGTFSYNEQFF. Here the CDR3 DNA reads TGCGCCAGCAGCCAAGACCCACCGGCCGGCGGGACCTTCTCCTACAATGAGCAGTTCTTC.

The rearrangement links TRBV6-1 to TRBJ2-7; 8 bases fit TRBD1. CDR1 is MNHNS, CDR2 SASEGT, per germline. The CDR3 is 15 residues long. V lost 2 bases and J lost 2; bases outside the gene matches: 5. The CDR3 nucleotides are TGTGCCAGCAGTGAAAGGACAGGGATCCCCTACGAGCAGTACTTC. Translating it yields CASSERTGIPYEQYF.

DNA of the CDR3: TGCGCCAGCAGCCATCTCCTATGGGGCGGGACTAGCGGGAGGGATGGCACCGGGGAGCTGTTTTTT. This translates into CASSHLLWGGTSGRDGTGELFF. The chain has TRBV4-3 and TRBJ2-2, with 16 bases aligning to TRBD2. Germline CDR1 LGHNA, CDR2 YSLEER. V was pared by 3 bases and J by 4 bases, with 17 bases of the junction left unmatched. The CDR3 consists of 22 residues.

J is TRBJ2-5 and V is TRBV18, with 8 bases identical to TRBD1. V shed 6 bases, J shed 3 bases, and the junction held 0 bases outside the gene matches. CDR1 is KGHSH and CDR2 is LQKENI in the germline V gene. This CDR3 is built from 12 residues. CDR3 in amino acids: CASSTGEETQYF. The CDR3 DNA sequence: TGTGCCAGCTCGACAGGGGAAGAGACCCAGTACTTC.

The chain links TRBV9 to TRBJ1-2, with TRBD1 identical over 8 bases. Per germline, CDR1 SGDLS and CDR2 YYNGEE. V gave up 0 bases and J gave up 4 bases; unmatched junction bases: 5. This CDR3 contains 15 residues. The CDR3 spells CASSVDNRGGYGYTF. CDR3 DNA sequence: TGTGCCAGCAGCGTAGATAACAGGGGGGGCTATGGCTACACCTTC.

The gene calls are TRBV7-3 and TRBJ2-1; TRBD2 aligns across 10 bases. J was trimmed by 0 bases and V by 1 base; bases with no gene match: 3. From germline, CDR1 is SGHTA and CDR2 FQGTGA. This CDR3 region has 17 residues. The CDR3: CASSLMSSGSSYNEQFF. The CDR3 bases are TGTGCCAGCAGCTTAATGTCTAGCGGGAGCTCCTACAATGAGCAGTTCTTC.

The chain is built from TRBV7-9 and TRBJ2-1; 9 positions agree with TRBD2. The CDR3 has 18 residues. Trimming took 5 bases from V and 0 from J; bases not matched to a gene: 11. The germline V gene encodes CDR1 SEHNR and CDR2 FQNEAQ (reference sequence). The CDR3 DNA reads as TGTGCCAGCAGCGCCAAGTGGACTAGCGAGGCCTCCTACAATGAGCAGTTCTTC. Encoded protein: CASSAKWTSEASYNEQFF. Variable domain in full (rest from reference TRBV7-9 and TRBJ2-1): DTGVSQNPRHKITKRGQNVTFRCDPISEHNRLYWYRQTLGQGPEFLTYFQNEAQLEKSRLLSDRFSAERPKGSFSTLEIQRTEQGDSAMYLCASSAKWTSEASYNEQFFGPGTRLTVL.

This clone showed up just once. This chain joins TRBV14 and TRBJ1-1, with 7 positions matching TRBD1. V lost 1 base and J lost 5; bases outside the gene matches: 4. Germline CDR1 is SGHDN and CDR2 is FVKESK. This CDR3 has 14 residues. The CDR3 sequence is CASSQGTGVTEAFF. The CDR3 region has the DNA TGTGCCAGCAGCCAAGGTACAGGGGTGACTGAAGCTTTCTTT.

J is TRBJ1-1 and V is TRBV5-4; D is ambiguous. The CDR3 covers 13 residues. V lost 2 bases and J lost 5, with 10 bases in between. CDR1 is SGHNT and CDR2 is YYREEE in the germline V gene (reference sequence). In nucleotides, the CDR3 is TGTGCCAGCAGCTTTGGAGGGCTAACTGAAGCTTTCTTT. This gives the protein CASSFGGLTEAFF.

This clone has just one count. The genes are TRBV11-2 and TRBJ2-3; D remains unclear. CDR3 length equals 15 residues. Between the trimmed V and J ends, which lost 0 bases and 0 bases, there was a span of 7 bases. The germline V gene encodes CDR1 SGHAT and CDR2 FQNNGV. CDR3 nucleotides: TGTGCCAGCAGCTTAGAGAGAACTAGCACAGATACGCAGTATTTT. The encoded protein is CASSLERTSTDTQYF.

The chain is built from TRBV18 and TRBJ1-1, with unresolved D. The germline gives CDR1 KGHSH, CDR2 LQKENI. The V gene lost 3 bases and the J gene lost 0 bases, with 14 bases spanning the gap. The CDR3 has 16 residues. The DNA for the CDR3 is TGTGCCAGCTCACCCACCCGGGGAGCCATGAACACTGAAGCTTTCTTT. Its protein product is CASSPTRGAMNTEAFF.

CDR3 amino acids: CASSQAPGLAGEQYF. The DNA of the CDR3 is TGTGCCAGTAGCCAAGCCCCGGGACTAGCAGGCGAGCAGTACTTC. The rearrangement links TRBV19 to TRBJ2-7, with 9 bases that match TRBD2. CDR3 length: 15 amino acids. Trimming took 6 bases from V and 6 from J; bases not matched to a gene: 12. Germline lookup yields CDR1 LNHDA and CDR2 SQIVND (reference sequence).

In DNA form, the CDR3 reads TGTGCCAGCAGCCGAGGACTAGCGGAGACCTACGAGCAGTACTTC. As protein: CASSRGLAETYEQYF. The chain joins TRBV9 to TRBJ2-7, with 10 nucleotides matching TRBD2. V shed 4 bases and J 2 bases; nucleotides not matched to a gene: 6. CDR3 length: 15 amino acids. Germline loops: CDR1 SGDLS, CDR2 YYNGEE.